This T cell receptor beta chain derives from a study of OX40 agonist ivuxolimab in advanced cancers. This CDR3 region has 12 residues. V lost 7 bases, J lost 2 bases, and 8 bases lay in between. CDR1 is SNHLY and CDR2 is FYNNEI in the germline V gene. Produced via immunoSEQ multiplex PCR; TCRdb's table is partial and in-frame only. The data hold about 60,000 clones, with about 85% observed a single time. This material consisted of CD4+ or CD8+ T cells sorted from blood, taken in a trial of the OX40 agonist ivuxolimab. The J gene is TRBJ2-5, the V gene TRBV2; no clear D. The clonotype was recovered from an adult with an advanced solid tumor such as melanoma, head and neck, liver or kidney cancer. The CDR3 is CASKANQETQYF. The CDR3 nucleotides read TGTGCCAGCAAGGCTAATCAAGAGACCCAGTACTTC.